Each of the 6 T cell receptor beta chains below was sequenced from the same sample in a study of CD4 T cells in relation to SARS-CoV-2 and coronaviruses. What these receptors recognize is not known. TCRdb's copy holds only in-frame clones and misses some; the assay was immunoSEQ multiplex PCR. The sample records 23,000 or so clones, about three quarters being singletons. CD4+ T cells from unexposed donors were obtained before the COVID-19 pandemic (2011-2018). After roughly 9 days of culture, CD4+ T cells were isolated. The sequencing input was CD4+ T cells from PBMCs, cultured in vitro. The receptors shown here come from a human donor in good health.

This clone has only a few counts. The rearrangement uses TRBV2 and TRBJ2-2; 9 bases line up with TRBD1. The length of the CDR3 is 14 residues. Germline V lookup: CDR1 SNHLY, CDR2 FYNNEI. The V and J ends lost 5 bases and 6 bases, in that order; junction bases with no gene match: 4. The CDR3 sequence: CASSTDRGAGELFF. DNA for the CDR3: TGTGCCAGCAGTACGGACAGGGGCGCCGGGGAGCTGTTTTTT.

The CDR3 loop is CASSQFWLATNTGELFF. The CDR3 DNA reads TGTGCCAGCTCACAGTTCTGGCTAGCGACTAACACCGGGGAGCTGTTTTTT. The chain combines TRBV18 with TRBJ2-2; D possibly corresponds to TRBD2 (6 bases). Trimming stripped 4 bases from V and 2 bases from J, with 17 bases between. The CDR3 is made up of 17 amino acids. In germline, CDR1 is KGHSH, CDR2 LQKENI.

The V gene is TRBV5-1, the J gene TRBJ2-5; the match to TRBD2 covers 8 bases. V lost 2 bases to trimming and J lost 3 bases; unmatched junction nucleotides: 9. The CDR3 consists of 16 residues. Germline V lookup: CDR1 SGHRS, CDR2 YFSETQ. The CDR3 here is CASSLEGSGMEETQYF. In DNA form, the CDR3 reads TGCGCCAGCAGCTTAGAGGGTAGCGGGATGGAAGAGACCCAGTACTTC.

CDR3 residues: CASSFLTSTDTQYF. DNA of the CDR3: TGCGCCAGCAGCTTTTTAACGAGCACAGATACGCAGTATTTT. The chain joins TRBV5-1 to TRBJ2-3; D remains unclear. V lost 2 bases and J lost 0, with 7 bases in between. Germline assignment: CDR1 SGHRS and CDR2 YFSETQ. The CDR3 totals 14 residues.

This clone has a single count. The V gene is TRBV12-3 or TRBV12-4, the J gene TRBJ2-7; TRBD2 matches 7 bases. This CDR3 region has 13 residues. V was pared by 6 bases and J by 2 bases, with 4 bases of the junction left unmatched. CDR3 protein: CASRPTSAYEQYF. Here the CDR3 DNA reads TGTGCCAGCAGACCTACTAGCGCCTACGAGCAGTACTTC.

This clone has a handful of counts. V and J are TRBV11-1 and TRBJ2-2; unclear D gene. The CDR3 sequence is 13 residues long. V lost 2 bases, J lost 5 bases, and 6 bases lay in between. Germline CDR1 reads SGHAT; CDR2 reads FQDESV (reference sequence). CDR3 residues: CASSLSETGELFF. The CDR3 bases are TGTGCCAGCAGCTTATCAGAGACCGGGGAGCTGTTTTTT.